The table lists the clone carrying this TCR beta chain with many counts. TCRdb ran MiXCR on the reads and lists one entry per CDR3 protein. This table has roughly 250,000 distinct CDR3 sequences, 29% appearing once. Germline values: CDR1 SGHNT, CDR2 YENEEA. The V and J ends lost 5 bases and 4 bases respectively, with 23 bases between them. The CDR3 has 17 residues. This sample was taken from a study of kidney transplant recipient with SARS-CoV-2 infection. This TCR was recovered from a young adult male patient who had COVID-19 and was a kidney transplant recipient. Some T cells may originate from the graft donor. The J gene is TRBJ1-2, the V gene TRBV11-3; D not certain. The specimen comprised a blood sample, sampled at baseline and between days 110 and 120 from a kidney transplant recipient. In DNA, the CDR3 is TGTGCCAGCAGCGACTCAACCGATCTCGGAAAGACCTATGGCTACACCTTC. This codes for CASSDSTDLGKTYGYTF.